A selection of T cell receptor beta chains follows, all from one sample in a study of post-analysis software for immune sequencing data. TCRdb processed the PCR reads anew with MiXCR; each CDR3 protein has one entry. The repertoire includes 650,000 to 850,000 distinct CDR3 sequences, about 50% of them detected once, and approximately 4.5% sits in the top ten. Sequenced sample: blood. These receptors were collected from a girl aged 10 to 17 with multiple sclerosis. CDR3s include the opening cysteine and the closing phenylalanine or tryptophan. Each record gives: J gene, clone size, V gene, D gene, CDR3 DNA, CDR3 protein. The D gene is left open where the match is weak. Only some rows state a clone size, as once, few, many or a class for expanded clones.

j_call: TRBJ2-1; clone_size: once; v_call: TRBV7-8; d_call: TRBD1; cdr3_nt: TGTGCCAGCAGCCTATACAGGGGGATCTCCTACAATGAGCAGTTCTTC; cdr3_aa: CASSLYRGISYNEQFF
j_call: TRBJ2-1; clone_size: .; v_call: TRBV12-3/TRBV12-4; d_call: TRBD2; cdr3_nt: TGTGCCAGCAGCCCCACCCTAGCGGCGCATTACAATGAGCAGTTCTTC; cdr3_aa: CASSPTLAAHYNEQFF
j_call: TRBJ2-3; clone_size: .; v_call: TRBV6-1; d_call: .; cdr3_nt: TGTGCCAGCAGCCGCGACAAGATAGGCACAGATACGCAGTATTTT; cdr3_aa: CASSRDKIGTDTQYF
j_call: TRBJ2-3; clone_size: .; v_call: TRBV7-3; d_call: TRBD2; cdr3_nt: TGTGCCAGCAGCACCTCTAGCGGGACTAGGGATACGCAGTATTTT; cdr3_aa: CASSTSSGTRDTQYF
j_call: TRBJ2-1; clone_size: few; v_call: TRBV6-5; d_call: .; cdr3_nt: TGTGCCAGCAGTTACGTGAGAAGAGGAGGTTTCAATGAGCAGTTCTTC; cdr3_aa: CASSYVRRGGFNEQFF
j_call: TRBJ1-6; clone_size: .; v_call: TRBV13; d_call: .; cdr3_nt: TGTGCCAGCAGCTTAGGTGGGGCAGGGGACTTGAAATCCCTCCACTTT; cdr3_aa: CASSLGGAGDLKSLHF
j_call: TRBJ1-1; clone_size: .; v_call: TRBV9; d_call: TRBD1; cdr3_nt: TGTGCCAGCAGCCCTCGGGCCTACAGGGGGGACGAAGCTTTCTTT; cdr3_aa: CASSPRAYRGDEAFF
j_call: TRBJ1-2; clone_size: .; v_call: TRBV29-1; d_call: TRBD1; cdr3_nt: TGCAGCGTTTCCGGGACAGGGGGACCCTATGGCTACACCTTC; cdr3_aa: CSVSGTGGPYGYTF
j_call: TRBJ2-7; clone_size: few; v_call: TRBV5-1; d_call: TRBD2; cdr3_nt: TGCGCCAGCAGCGGTACTAGCGGGAGGGCCTACGAGCAGTACTTC; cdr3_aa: CASSGTSGRAYEQYF
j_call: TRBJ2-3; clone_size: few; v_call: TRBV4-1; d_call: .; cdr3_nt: TGCGCCAGCACGGAGGTGTGGGATAGCACAGATACGCAGTATTTT; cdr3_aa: CASTEVWDSTDTQYF
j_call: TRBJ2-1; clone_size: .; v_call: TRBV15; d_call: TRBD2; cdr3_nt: TGTGCCACCAGCAGTGGACTAGCGGGAGAGGATGAGCAGTTCTTC; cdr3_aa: CATSSGLAGEDEQFF
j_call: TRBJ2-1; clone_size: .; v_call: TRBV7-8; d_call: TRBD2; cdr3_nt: TGTGCCAGCAGCTTCACCGGGACTAGCGGGAGGGCTGGGGAGTTCTTC; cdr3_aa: CASSFTGTSGRAGEFF
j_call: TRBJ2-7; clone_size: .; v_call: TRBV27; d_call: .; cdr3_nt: TGTGCCAGTAGACTAGAGGGCGGGTACGAGCAGTACTTC; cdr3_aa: CASRLEGGYEQYF
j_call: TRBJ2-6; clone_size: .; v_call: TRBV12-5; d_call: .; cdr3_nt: TGTGCTAGTGGTTTTGGGGGGCGTGGGGCCAACGTCCTGACTTTC; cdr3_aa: CASGFGGRGANVLTF
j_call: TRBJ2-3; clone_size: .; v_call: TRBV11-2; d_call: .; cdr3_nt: TGTGCCAGCAGCACAGGGACCAGGGGCGCAGATACGCAGTATTTT; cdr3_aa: CASSTGTRGADTQYF
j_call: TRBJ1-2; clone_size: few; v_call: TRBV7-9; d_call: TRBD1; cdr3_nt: TGTGCCAGCGAGACAGGGGACTATGGCTACACCTTC; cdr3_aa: CASETGDYGYTF
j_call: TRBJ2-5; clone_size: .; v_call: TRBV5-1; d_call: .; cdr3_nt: TGCGCCAGCAACTCAGGACAGACTTTTCAAGAGACCCAGTACTTC; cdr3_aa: CASNSGQTFQETQYF
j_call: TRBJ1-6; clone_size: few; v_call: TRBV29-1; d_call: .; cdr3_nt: TGCAGCGTTGAAATTGGGGTTAATTCACCCCTCCACTTT; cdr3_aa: CSVEIGVNSPLHF